The 2 T cell receptor beta chains below were found in one sample sequenced in a study of identical twins. MiXCR, applied by TCRdb to the 5' RACE reads, yields one record per CDR3 protein. Among approximately 210,000 distinct CDR3 sequences, 6% to 7% were seen once, and the ten largest hold less than 15%. The sample also formed part of further work on T cells expressing NK-cell markers.

Sequencing was done on a sample of CD8+ T cells sorted from blood. These receptors were collected from a woman aged 18-29 years in good health.

This clonotype was detected many times. The chain couples TRBV6-4 to TRBJ2-2; tentatively, D is TRBD1 (5 bases). The CDR3 runs to 12 residues. Trimming removed 5 bases from V and 5 bases from J, with 6 bases in between. Germline CDR1 and CDR2: MRHNA and SNTAGT. The CDR3 sequence: CASSNRTGELFF. Written as DNA, the CDR3 is TGTGCCAGCAGTAACAGGACCGGGGAGCTGTTTTTT.

The rearrangement links TRBV10-3 to TRBJ1-1; D is uncertain. CDR1 and CDR2 (germline): ENHRY, SYGVKD. Trimming removed 8 bases at V and 1 base at J, with 11 bases between. The CDR3 has 13 residues. Here the CDR3 DNA reads TGTGCCATCGGTCCAGACACGAACACTGAAGCTTTCTTT. As protein: CAIGPDTNTEAFF.